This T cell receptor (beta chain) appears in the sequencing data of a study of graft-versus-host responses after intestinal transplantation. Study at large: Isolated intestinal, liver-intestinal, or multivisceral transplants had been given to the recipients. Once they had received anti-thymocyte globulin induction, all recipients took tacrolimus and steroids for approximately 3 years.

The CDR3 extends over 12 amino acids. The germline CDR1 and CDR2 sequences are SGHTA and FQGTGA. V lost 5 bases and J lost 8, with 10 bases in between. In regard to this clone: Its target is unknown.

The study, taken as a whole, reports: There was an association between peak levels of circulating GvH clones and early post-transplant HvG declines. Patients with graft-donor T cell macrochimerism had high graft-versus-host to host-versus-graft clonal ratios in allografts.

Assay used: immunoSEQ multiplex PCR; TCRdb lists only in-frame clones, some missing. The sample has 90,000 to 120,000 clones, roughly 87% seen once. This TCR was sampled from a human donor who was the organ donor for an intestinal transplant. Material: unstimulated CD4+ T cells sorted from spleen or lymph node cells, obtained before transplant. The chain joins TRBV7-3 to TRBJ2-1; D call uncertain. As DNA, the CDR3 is TGTGCCAGCAGCACTAACCGTGATGAGCAGTTCTTC. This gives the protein CASSTNRDEQFF.